The rows below give T cell receptor beta chains drawn from one sample of a study of blood T cell repertoires in COVID-19. The table came from immunoSEQ multiplex PCR; TCRdb's copy has only in-frame clones and leaves some out. Of some 260,000 clones detected, 88% appear once; the ten largest clones hold 0.9% to 1%. The sequencing sample was made of peripheral blood. These receptor sequences come from a woman aged 40-49 years who had recovered from COVID-19. The CDR3 runs from the conserved cysteine through the conserved F or W. The order of the fields is J gene, clone size, V gene, CDR3 protein. Not every row has a clone size; where given, it reads once, few, many or a size class.

j_gene: TRBJ2-5; abundance: -; v_gene: TRBV7-3; CDR3aa: CASSLTPISGRGETQYF
j_gene: TRBJ2-2; abundance: once; v_gene: TRBV10-3; CDR3aa: CATGTGLPGELFF
j_gene: TRBJ2-1; abundance: -; v_gene: TRBV12-3/TRBV12-4; CDR3aa: CASSFGGEQFF
j_gene: TRBJ2-6; abundance: -; v_gene: TRBV7-2; CDR3aa: CASSLPGQGRANVLTF
j_gene: TRBJ1-2; abundance: -; v_gene: TRBV5-1; CDR3aa: CASSREGQTYGYTF
j_gene: TRBJ2-1; abundance: -; v_gene: TRBV24-1; CDR3aa: CATSDLAGVSGYNEQFF
j_gene: TRBJ1-3; abundance: -; v_gene: TRBV3-1/TRBV3-2; CDR3aa: CASSQGQGEPGNTIYF
j_gene: TRBJ2-3; abundance: -; v_gene: TRBV7-9; CDR3aa: CASSPGTRTDTQYF
j_gene: TRBJ2-1; abundance: -; v_gene: TRBV21-1; CDR3aa: CASSKGRGQGANNEQFF
j_gene: TRBJ2-5; abundance: -; v_gene: TRBV5-6; CDR3aa: CASSPNGLGAGETQYF
j_gene: TRBJ1-5; abundance: -; v_gene: TRBV20-1; CDR3aa: CSASWGRTGEQPQHF
j_gene: TRBJ2-3; abundance: -; v_gene: TRBV24-1; CDR3aa: CATSDLPPGRGTDTQYF
j_gene: TRBJ1-4; abundance: -; v_gene: TRBV9; CDR3aa: CASSVGERGEKLFF
j_gene: TRBJ2-4; abundance: -; v_gene: TRBV18; CDR3aa: CASSPLTGSRPAKNIQYF
j_gene: TRBJ1-3; abundance: -; v_gene: TRBV19; CDR3aa: CASSISGNTIYF
j_gene: TRBJ2-1; abundance: -; v_gene: TRBV6-2/TRBV6-3; CDR3aa: CASSYASGRDNEQFF
j_gene: TRBJ2-4; abundance: -; v_gene: TRBV11-3; CDR3aa: CASSSSLAGVLAKNIQYF
j_gene: TRBJ1-5; abundance: -; v_gene: TRBV9; CDR3aa: CASSVGEGGNQPQHF
j_gene: TRBJ2-5; abundance: few; v_gene: TRBV6-1; CDR3aa: CASSVLGLAGVGETQYF
j_gene: TRBJ2-7; abundance: -; v_gene: TRBV20-1; CDR3aa: CSASGLAVSSYEQYF
j_gene: TRBJ1-5; abundance: -; v_gene: TRBV6-5; CDR3aa: CASSPPNQPQHF
j_gene: TRBJ2-7; abundance: -; v_gene: TRBV30; CDR3aa: CAWGRGLAGTRREQYF
j_gene: TRBJ1-2; abundance: -; v_gene: TRBV11-3; CDR3aa: CASSQTPQRGYTF
j_gene: TRBJ2-7; abundance: few; v_gene: TRBV11-2; CDR3aa: CASSLATGGRGQYF
j_gene: TRBJ2-1; abundance: -; v_gene: TRBV6-2/TRBV6-3; CDR3aa: CASSPRDTSYNEQFF
j_gene: TRBJ1-5; abundance: -; v_gene: TRBV29-1; CDR3aa: CSVVITGDPNQPQHF
j_gene: TRBJ2-7; abundance: -; v_gene: TRBV19; CDR3aa: CASSPEVAWEQYF
j_gene: TRBJ2-1; abundance: -; v_gene: TRBV5-1; CDR3aa: CASSLWRGAGNEQFF
j_gene: TRBJ1-2; abundance: -; v_gene: TRBV20-1; CDR3aa: CSAPTNYGYTF
j_gene: TRBJ2-1; abundance: -; v_gene: TRBV6-2/TRBV6-3; CDR3aa: CASSPDRDRGDNEQFF
j_gene: TRBJ1-2; abundance: once; v_gene: TRBV14; CDR3aa: CASSGRLTGKGNYGYTF
j_gene: TRBJ2-2; abundance: once; v_gene: TRBV2; CDR3aa: CASSEEGGRVTGELFF
j_gene: TRBJ2-1; abundance: -; v_gene: TRBV5-4; CDR3aa: CASTPLQGLSYNEQFF
j_gene: TRBJ2-2; abundance: -; v_gene: TRBV24-1; CDR3aa: CAPRVQRELSATGELFF
j_gene: TRBJ1-2; abundance: -; v_gene: TRBV2; CDR3aa: CASSEGDTTFGYTF
j_gene: TRBJ1-5; abundance: -; v_gene: TRBV15; CDR3aa: CATSTRAPLSGQPQHF
j_gene: TRBJ2-7; abundance: -; v_gene: TRBV6-5; CDR3aa: CASSEGVGPTPEQYF
j_gene: TRBJ1-1; abundance: -; v_gene: TRBV6-5; CDR3aa: CASRHGTGVNTEAFF
j_gene: TRBJ2-3; abundance: -; v_gene: TRBV5-4; CDR3aa: CASSPGGVVGTDTQYF
j_gene: TRBJ2-5; abundance: once; v_gene: TRBV5-6; CDR3aa: CASSYPRGKGAQYF
j_gene: TRBJ2-2; abundance: -; v_gene: TRBV4-1; CDR3aa: CASSLLAGGPLGELFF
j_gene: TRBJ2-3; abundance: -; v_gene: TRBV7-2; CDR3aa: CASSLVGSRDTQYF
j_gene: TRBJ2-1; abundance: -; v_gene: TRBV2; CDR3aa: CASSEVLSSYNEQFF
j_gene: TRBJ1-2; abundance: -; v_gene: TRBV5-4; CDR3aa: CASSLTGTDIYGYTF
j_gene: TRBJ1-1; abundance: -; v_gene: TRBV19; CDR3aa: CASSLAATNTEAFF
j_gene: TRBJ2-5; abundance: -; v_gene: TRBV24-1; CDR3aa: CATSEPGTGHRGTQYF
j_gene: TRBJ1-1; abundance: -; v_gene: TRBV14; CDR3aa: CASSWAGGNTEAFF
j_gene: TRBJ1-5; abundance: -; v_gene: TRBV6-5; CDR3aa: CASRAPGGSSPQHF
j_gene: TRBJ1-1; abundance: -; v_gene: TRBV27; CDR3aa: CASIGNTEAFF
j_gene: TRBJ2-5; abundance: -; v_gene: TRBV19; CDR3aa: CATQARLGGETQYF
j_gene: TRBJ2-2; abundance: few; v_gene: TRBV7-6; CDR3aa: CASSRGLAGVGTGELFF
j_gene: TRBJ1-3; abundance: -; v_gene: TRBV4-3; CDR3aa: CASSSEAAHSGNTIYF
j_gene: TRBJ1-4; abundance: -; v_gene: TRBV5-6; CDR3aa: CASSLRGHNEKLFF
j_gene: TRBJ1-6; abundance: once; v_gene: TRBV13; CDR3aa: CASSFGGGARNSPLHF
j_gene: TRBJ1-1; abundance: -; v_gene: TRBV14; CDR3aa: CASSQGGTEAFF
j_gene: TRBJ1-1; abundance: few; v_gene: TRBV9; CDR3aa: CASSVGPGMMNTEAFF
j_gene: TRBJ1-1; abundance: few; v_gene: TRBV11-2; CDR3aa: CASSLYGQGLNTEAFF